The clone carrying this T cell receptor beta chain occurred a few times. CDR1 and CDR2 from the germline V gene are SEHNR and FQNEAQ (reference sequence). V was pared by 3 bases and J by 2 bases, with 3 bases of the junction left unmatched. The CDR3 totals 14 residues. This entry comes from a study of blood T cells in healthy people across ages. A second PCR of roughly 7 to 11 cycles used a sample-barcoded 5' primer and a J-beta primer mix. TCRdb reanalysed the 5' RACE reads using MiXCR and keeps one entry per CDR3 protein. This repertoire shows 2 million or so distinct CDR3 sequences, around half found once; its top ten account for 2% to 2.5%.

The chain combines TRBV7-9 with TRBJ2-5; 7 bases fit TRBD1. This receptor was identified in a woman aged 35 to 49 in good health. Sequencing was carried out using blood. The CDR3 nucleotides are TGTGCCAGCAGCTTTACAGGGGAACAAGAGACCCAGTACTTC. Its protein is CASSFTGEQETQYF.